Listed below are T cell receptor beta chains from one sample, sequenced in a study of blood T cells in healthy people across ages. A single record per CDR3 protein comes from TCRdb applying MiXCR to the 5' RACE reads. The sample has 1,100,000 or so distinct CDR3 sequences, 45% seen once. The sequenced sample consisted of blood. The receptors stem from a woman aged 55-69 years in good health. The CDR3 runs from the conserved cysteine through the conserved F or W. Fields, in order: J gene, clone size, V gene, D gene, CDR3 DNA, CDR3 protein. D genes are given only for firm matches. Clone size appears in some rows only: once, few, many, or a class for an expanded clone.

TRBJ2-1 - TRBV6-4 - TGTGCCAGCAGTGCCCGGGCCCAGGATGAGCAGTTCTTC CASSARAQDEQFF
TRBJ2-3 few TRBV9 - TGTGCCAGCAGCGTAGGGGGCAACACAGATACGCAGTATTTT CASSVGGNTDTQYF
TRBJ2-3 - TRBV29-1 - TGCAGCGTTGGTGACGGGGGGCGGGTAGATACGCAGTATTTT CSVGDGGRVDTQYF
TRBJ2-5 - TRBV6-5 TRBD1 TGTGCCAGCAGTTACTCGCCCCGGGACAGACCTCATGAGACCCAGTACTTC CASSYSPRDRPHETQYF
TRBJ1-2 - TRBV4-3 TRBD1 TGCGCCAGCAGCCAAGGCCCCCCGACAGGGGGTTTTGGCTACACCTTC CASSQGPPTGGFGYTF
TRBJ2-7 many TRBV29-1 - TGCAGCGCCACGGCCTCAGGACTTAACGGGCAGTACTTC CSATASGLNGQYF
TRBJ2-1 - TRBV4-1 - TGCGCCAGCAGCCTGTCGGGGGTAGATGAGCAGTTCTTC CASSLSGVDEQFF
TRBJ2-3 - TRBV3-1 TRBD2 TGTGCCAGCAGAGCGGGACTAGCGGACCATGGTACGCAGTATTTT CASRAGLADHGTQYF
TRBJ2-5 - TRBV6-5 - TGTGCCAGCAGTGAACAGGGTGTCCGGGAGACCCAGTACTTC CASSEQGVRETQYF
TRBJ2-7 - TRBV6-5 - TGTGCCAGCAGTTACGGTGGTAGGGGTCACTCCTACGAGCAGTACTTC CASSYGGRGHSYEQYF
TRBJ1-4 many TRBV12-3/TRBV12-4 - TGTGCCAGCAGTTTTCGGGAAAAACTGTTTTTT CASSFREKLFF
TRBJ2-1 - TRBV24-1 - TGTGCCACCAGTGATTTCGGGAAATCCTACAATGAGCAGTTCTTC CATSDFGKSYNEQFF
TRBJ2-3 - TRBV10-3 - TGTGCCATCAGGGAGTGGGAAGATACGCAGTATTTT CAIREWEDTQYF
TRBJ2-7 few TRBV25-1 - TGTGCCAGCAGTGAAGCCGGTCCGCTAGAGCAGTACTTC CASSEAGPLEQYF
TRBJ1-1 few TRBV6-5 - TGTGCCAGCAGTTTGACGAACAGAGCGAACACTGAAGCTTTCTTT CASSLTNRANTEAFF
TRBJ2-5 - TRBV20-1 - TGCAGTGCTAGTTCCAGGGGGGGGAGCTCCTACAATGAGCAGTACTTC CSASSRGGSSYNEQYF
TRBJ2-3 few TRBV28 TRBD2 TGTGCCAGCAGTTTTGGCGGGAGCAGCACAGATACGCAGTATTTT CASSFGGSSTDTQYF
TRBJ2-7 few TRBV2 - TGTGCCAGCACCACAGGGACCTACGAGCAGTACTTC CASTTGTYEQYF
TRBJ1-4 - TRBV28 - TGTGCCAGCACCTCCGTAGGGGAGGTTCAAAAACTGTTTTTT CASTSVGEVQKLFF
TRBJ2-3 - TRBV20-1 TRBD2 TGCAGTGCTAGATCTAGCGGGGACAGCACAGATACGCAGTATTTT CSARSSGDSTDTQYF
TRBJ1-2 few TRBV5-6 TRBD1 TGTGCCAGCAGCCGGGACAGGAATCATGGCTACACCTTC CASSRDRNHGYTF
TRBJ2-7 few TRBV12-3/TRBV12-4 - TGTGCCAGCCGCCGATCGTTAGCGTTTTACGAGCAGTACTTC CASRRSLAFYEQYF
TRBJ2-3 - TRBV20-1 TRBD2 TGCAGTGCCCAAACACTAGCGGGGATCACAGATACGCAGTATTTT CSAQTLAGITDTQYF
TRBJ2-1 many TRBV20-1 - TGCAGTGCCACCCGGCTCGCCTCCTACAATGAGCAGTTCTTC CSATRLASYNEQFF
TRBJ2-1 - TRBV10-3 - TGTGCCACCACTAGGAGCTTCTACAATGAGCAGTTCTTC CATTRSFYNEQFF
TRBJ2-1 - TRBV20-1 - TGCAGTGCCAGCCGACTAGTTTTCAATGAGCAGTTCTTC CSASRLVFNEQFF
TRBJ1-2 - TRBV2 - TGTGCCACCAGGGAGGGATTGGGGTATGGCTACACCTTC CATREGLGYGYTF
TRBJ1-5 - TRBV20-1 - TGCAGTGCTAGAGATCAGGGACGGAGCAATCAGCCCCAGCATTTT CSARDQGRSNQPQHF
TRBJ1-4 few TRBV5-1 TRBD1 TGCGCCAGCAGCTCGGACAGGCCCAAGGAAAAACTGTTTTTT CASSSDRPKEKLFF
TRBJ2-1 few TRBV7-9 TRBD1 TGTGCCAGCAGCCCGACAGGGGAAAATGAGCAGTTCTTC CASSPTGENEQFF
TRBJ1-2 - TRBV18 - TGTGCCAGCTCACGAACGACAGTGCAGGAGGGCTACACCTTC CASSRTTVQEGYTF
TRBJ2-3 - TRBV3-1 - TGTGCCAGCAGCCGGACGGTGGGCTACACAGATACGCAGTATTTT CASSRTVGYTDTQYF
TRBJ2-5 - TRBV6-1 TRBD2 TGTGCCAGCAGTGAACAACCTAGCGGACCAACACAAGAGACCCAGTACTTC CASSEQPSGPTQETQYF
TRBJ2-7 - TRBV9 TRBD2 TGTGCCAGCAGCGTAGGGGGGGGAGTTGAGCAGTACTTC CASSVGGGVEQYF
TRBJ2-3 - TRBV24-1 TRBD1 TGTGCCACCAGTGAACGGACAGGGGCGGATACGCAGTATTTT CATSERTGADTQYF
TRBJ1-5 - TRBV5-1 TRBD1 TGCGCCAGCAGCTTGACGGACAGGCGAAATAATGGCAATCAGCCCCAGCATTTT CASSLTDRRNNGNQPQHF
TRBJ2-7 - TRBV29-1 - TGCAGCGTTGGGGTTAGGGTAGGAGCCTACGAGCAGTACTTC CSVGVRVGAYEQYF